What follows are 18 T cell receptor beta chains derived from one specimen sequenced in a study of CD8 T cells in ankylosing spondylitis. TCRdb independently ran MiXCR on the 5' RACE reads; one entry per CDR3 protein. The sample lists hundreds of thousands of distinct CDR3 sequences, 20% seen once, with around 12% in the top ten. Material for sequencing was blood, either unsorted or a sorted T cell fraction (not recorded which). These receptors were collected from a male donor with ankylosing spondylitis or in good health (not recorded which).

This chain connects TRBV25-1 to TRBJ2-3; the D is unclear. The CDR3 is 13 amino acids. The V gene's germline CDR1 is MGHDK and CDR2 SYGVNS. V was pared by 8 bases and J by 7 bases, with 16 bases between. CDR3 protein: CASGDGPTYTQYF. CDR3 nucleotides: TGTGCCAGCGGCGATGGGCCTACTTATACGCAGTATTTT.

The chain has TRBV15 and TRBJ2-2; 7 nucleotides agree with TRBD1. This CDR3 is built from 15 residues. The ends lost 4 bases at V and 1 base at J; junction bases unmatched: 3. Germline CDR1 LNHNV, CDR2 YYDKDF (reference sequence). DNA of the CDR3: TGTGCCACCAGCATAGACAGGGTGAACACCGGGGAGCTGTTTTTT. This translates into CATSIDRVNTGELFF.

Only a few counts were recorded for this clonotype. This chain links TRBV9 with TRBJ2-5, with D unresolved. The CDR3 contains 12 residues. The V end lost 2 bases, the J end lost 2 bases, and 4 bases lay between the germline ends. Germline-derived CDR1 and CDR2 are SGDLS and YYNGEE. The CDR3 sequence is CASSVSQETQYF. CDR3 coding DNA: TGTGCCAGCAGCGTGAGTCAAGAGACCCAGTACTTC.

The chain is built from TRBV4-1 and TRBJ2-1; D remains unclear. CDR3 length: 18 residues. Trimming removed 0 bases at V and 7 bases at J, with 22 bases between. Germline values: CDR1 MGHRA, CDR2 YSYEKL. DNA for the CDR3: TGCGCCAGCAGCCAAGATTTATGGGCTGACTCCGACTGGAATGAGCAGTTCTTC. Its protein is CASSQDLWADSDWNEQFF.

This chain links TRBV20-1 with TRBJ2-7; TRBD1 might be the D (6 bases). Per the germline V gene, CDR1 is DFQATT and CDR2 is SNEGSKA (reference sequence). This CDR3 spans 13 amino acids. V lost 6 bases and J lost 3, with 15 bases in between. This CDR3 reads CSARDIGHYEQYF. The CDR3 coding sequence is TGCAGTGCGAGGGACATCGGACACTACGAGCAGTACTTC.

The chain recombines TRBV20-1 with TRBJ2-1; 10 bases are shared with TRBD2. This CDR3 region has 14 residues. Per the germline V gene, CDR1 is DFQATT and CDR2 is SNEGSKA (reference sequence). The ends lost 6 bases at V and 0 bases at J; junction bases unmatched: 2. In nucleotides, the CDR3 is TGCAGTGCCACTAGCGGGGTCTCCTACAATGAGCAGTTCTTC. The encoded protein is CSATSGVSYNEQFF.

The chain joins TRBV7-9 to TRBJ2-7; the D gene is possibly TRBD2 (5 bases). V was cut by 4 bases and J by 0 bases, with 10 bases left in between. Germline V CDR1 and CDR2: SEHNR, FQNEAQ (reference sequence). The CDR3 runs to 14 residues. The CDR3 loop is CASSSDFSSYEQYF. In DNA, the CDR3 is TGTGCCAGCAGCTCGGACTTCAGCTCCTACGAGCAGTACTTC.

This clonotype was counted many times. This chain connects TRBV7-2 to TRBJ2-4; TRBD2 matches at 7 bases. Trimming took 6 bases from V and 11 from J; bases not matched to a gene: 10. The CDR3 loop spans 13 amino acids. Germline V gene data show CDR1 as SGHTA and CDR2 as FQGNSA. This CDR3 is CASSLLATAVQYF. For the CDR3, the DNA is TGTGCCAGCAGTTTACTAGCGACAGCCGTTCAGTACTTC.

This clonotype was counted between two and nine times. J is TRBJ2-7 and V is TRBV2; maybe TRBD1 (6 bases). Trimming took 11 bases from V and 0 from J, leaving 11 bases between them. Germline V gene sequence: CDR1 SNHLY, CDR2 FYNNEI. The CDR3 has 12 amino acids. The DNA of the CDR3 is TGTGCCGGGAAGGACAGCTCCTACGAGCAGTACTTC. It codes for CAGKDSSYEQYF.

CDR3 DNA sequence: TGTGCCTGGAGTGCCATAAATCCAACAGGGGAGTACTTC. Translated: CAWSAINPTGEYF. The rearrangement uses TRBV30 and TRBJ2-7; 7 nucleotides align to TRBD1. Per the germline V gene, CDR1 is GTSNPN and CDR2 is SVGIG (reference sequence). The V segment lost 1 base and the J segment 11 bases; nucleotides outside the gene matches: 11. This CDR3 is built from 13 residues.

This clonotype was observed a handful of times. The chain uses TRBV10-2 and TRBJ1-2; 7 bases align to TRBD1. Germline trimming cut 3 bases from V and 4 bases from J; bases unmatched to any gene: 8. This CDR3 has 15 residues. Germline-derived CDR1 and CDR2 are WSHSY and SAAADI. The CDR3: CASSDSVAGGYGYTF. The CDR3, as DNA: TGCGCCAGCAGTGACTCGGTGGCAGGGGGCTATGGCTACACCTTC.

CDR3: CASSPEEGGNQPQHF. CDR3 sequence (DNA): TGTGCCAGCAGCCCGGAGGAGGGGGGCAATCAGCCCCAGCATTTT. The chain couples TRBV2 to TRBJ1-5, with D tentatively TRBD1 (6 bases). Trimming left V 6 bases short and J 2 bases short, with 14 bases between. The CDR3 is 15 residues long. The V gene's germline CDR1 is SNHLY and CDR2 FYNNEI.

The V and J genes are TRBV7-8 and TRBJ2-7; D possibly matches TRBD1 or TRBD2 (6 bases each). The length of the CDR3 is 15 residues. CDR1 and CDR2 from the germline V gene are SGHVS and FQNEAQ. Trimming removed 5 bases at V and 3 bases at J, with 17 bases between. The CDR3 region is CASSPIGGGIYEQYF. CDR3 bases: TGTGCCAGCAGCCCCATCGGGGGCGGTATCTACGAGCAGTACTTC.

The chain recombines TRBV12-3 or TRBV12-4 with TRBJ2-1; 8 nucleotides match TRBD2. The length of the CDR3 is 18 residues. Losses at the gene ends were 6 bases for V and 5 bases for J; bases not matched to a gene: 18. The CDR3 loop is CASSLPGGRETRNNEQFF. Written as DNA, the CDR3 is TGTGCCAGCAGCCTTCCGGGGGGGCGTGAGACCAGAAACAATGAGCAGTTCTTC.

This clonotype was observed at least ten times. V is TRBV10-3 and J is TRBJ2-1; D may correspond to TRBD1 or TRBD2 (5 bases each). Trimming took 2 bases from V and 5 from J, leaving 13 bases between them. The length of the CDR3 is 15 residues. Germline assignment: CDR1 ENHRY and CDR2 SYGVKD. The CDR3 here is CAISEDSGTNNEQFF. In DNA, the CDR3 is TGTGCCATCAGTGAGGACAGCGGTACTAACAATGAGCAGTTCTTC.

The rearrangement uses TRBV5-5 and TRBJ2-7, with D possibly being TRBD1 or TRBD2 (5 bases each). This CDR3 is 14 amino acids long. V was trimmed by 4 bases and J by 4 bases, leaving 15 bases between them. CDR1 and CDR2 (germline): SGHKS, YYEKEE (reference sequence). CDR3 sequence reads: CASSPPGAPYEQYF. The DNA for the CDR3 is TGTGCCAGCAGCCCCCCCGGGGCGCCATACGAGCAGTACTTC.

This clonotype has more than one count but fewer than ten. V gene TRBV25-1 combines with J gene TRBJ2-7; a possible D gene is TRBD1 (6 bases). Per the germline V gene, CDR1 is MGHDK and CDR2 is SYGVNS. CDR3 length: 13 residues. Trimming left V 4 bases short and J 6 bases short, with 13 bases between. CDR3 nucleotide sequence: TGTGCCAGCAGTGTCAACAGGGTTTCCGAGCAGTACTTC. It specifies CASSVNRVSEQYF.

Only a few counts were recorded for this clonotype. The chain couples TRBV27 to TRBJ2-7; no clear D gene. The CDR3 covers 15 residues. Germline V gene data show CDR1 as MNHEY and CDR2 as SMNVEV (reference sequence). Trimming removed 2 bases at V and 3 bases at J, with 14 bases between. CDR3 region: CASSLAPSEYYEQYF. In nucleotides, the CDR3 is TGTGCCAGCAGTTTAGCCCCCTCGGAATACTACGAGCAGTACTTC.